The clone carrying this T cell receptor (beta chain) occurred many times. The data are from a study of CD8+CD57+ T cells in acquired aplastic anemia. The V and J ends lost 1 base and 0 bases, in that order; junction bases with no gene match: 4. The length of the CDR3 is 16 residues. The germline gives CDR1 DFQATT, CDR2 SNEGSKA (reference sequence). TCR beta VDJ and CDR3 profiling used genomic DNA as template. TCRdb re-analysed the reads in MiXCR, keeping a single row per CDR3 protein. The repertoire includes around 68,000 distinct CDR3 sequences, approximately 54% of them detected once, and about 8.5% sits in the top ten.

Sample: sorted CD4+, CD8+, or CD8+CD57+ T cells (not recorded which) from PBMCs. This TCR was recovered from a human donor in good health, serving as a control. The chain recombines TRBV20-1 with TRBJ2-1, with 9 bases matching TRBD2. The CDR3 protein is CSARVSGRSSYNEQFF. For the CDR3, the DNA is TGCAGTGCTAGAGTAAGCGGGAGGAGCTCCTACAATGAGCAGTTCTTC.